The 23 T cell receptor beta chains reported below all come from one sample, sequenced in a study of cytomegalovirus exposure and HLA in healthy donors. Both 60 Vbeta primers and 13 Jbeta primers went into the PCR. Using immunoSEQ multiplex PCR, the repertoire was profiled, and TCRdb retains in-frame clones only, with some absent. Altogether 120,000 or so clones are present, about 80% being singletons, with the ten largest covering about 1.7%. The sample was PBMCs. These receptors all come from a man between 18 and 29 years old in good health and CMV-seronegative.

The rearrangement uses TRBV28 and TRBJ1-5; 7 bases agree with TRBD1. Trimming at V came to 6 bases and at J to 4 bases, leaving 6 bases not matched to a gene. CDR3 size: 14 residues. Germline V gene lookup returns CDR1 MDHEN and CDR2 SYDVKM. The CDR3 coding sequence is TGTGCCAGCAGCCCGGGACAGTCAAATCAGCCCCAGCATTTT. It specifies CASSPGQSNQPQHF. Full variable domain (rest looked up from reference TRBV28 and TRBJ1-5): DVKVTQSSRYLVKRTGEKVFLECVQDMDHENMFWYRQDPGLGLRLIYFSYDVKMKEKGDIPEGYSVSREKKERFSLILESASTNQTSMYLCASSPGQSNQPQHFGDGTRLSIL.

The CDR3 DNA is TGTGCCAGCAGTGAATGGGGCAGGGCGAACACTGAAGCTTTCTTT. It is translated as CASSEWGRANTEAFF. The chain uses TRBV25-1 and TRBJ1-1; the D gene is possibly TRBD1 (5 bases). Germline CDR1 MGHDK, CDR2 SYGVNS. Trimming shortened V by 1 base and J by 1 base, and 10 bases separated the two germline ends. The CDR3 length is 15 residues.

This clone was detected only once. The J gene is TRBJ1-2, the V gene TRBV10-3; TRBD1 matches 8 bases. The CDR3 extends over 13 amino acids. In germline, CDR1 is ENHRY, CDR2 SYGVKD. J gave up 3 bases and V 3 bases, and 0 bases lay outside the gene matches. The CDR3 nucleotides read TGTGCCATCAGTGAACAGGGGGACTATGGCTACACCTTC. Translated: CAISEQGDYGYTF.

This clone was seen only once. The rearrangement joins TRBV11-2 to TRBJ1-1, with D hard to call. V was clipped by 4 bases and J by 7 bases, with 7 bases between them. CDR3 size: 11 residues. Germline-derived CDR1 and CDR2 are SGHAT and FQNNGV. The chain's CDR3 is CASSSNFEAFF. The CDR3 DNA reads TGTGCCAGCAGCTCCAACTTTGAAGCTTTCTTT.

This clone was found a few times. The DNA for the CDR3 is TGTGCCAGCAGTAACCACGGGAATCAGCCCCAGCATTTT. It is translated as CASSNHGNQPQHF. The chain employs TRBV6-5 and TRBJ1-5; no clear D. The V gene lost 5 bases and the J gene lost 4 bases, with 9 bases spanning the gap. The germline V gene has CDR1 MNHEY and CDR2 SVGAGI. The CDR3 length is 13 residues.

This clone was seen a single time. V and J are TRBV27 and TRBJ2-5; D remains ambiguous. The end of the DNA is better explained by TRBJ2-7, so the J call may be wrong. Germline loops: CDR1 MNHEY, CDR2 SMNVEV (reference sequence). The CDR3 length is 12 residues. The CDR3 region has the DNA TGTGCCAGCAGGGGCGTCGCCTACGAGCAGTACTTC. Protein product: CASRGVAYEQYF.

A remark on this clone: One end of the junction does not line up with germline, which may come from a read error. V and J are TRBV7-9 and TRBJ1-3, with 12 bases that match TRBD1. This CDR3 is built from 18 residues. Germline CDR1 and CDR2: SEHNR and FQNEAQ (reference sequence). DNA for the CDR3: TGTTCCAGCAGCCCCGGGACAGGGGGCACTTACTCTGGAAACACCATATATTTT. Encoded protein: CSSSPGTGGTYSGNTIYF.

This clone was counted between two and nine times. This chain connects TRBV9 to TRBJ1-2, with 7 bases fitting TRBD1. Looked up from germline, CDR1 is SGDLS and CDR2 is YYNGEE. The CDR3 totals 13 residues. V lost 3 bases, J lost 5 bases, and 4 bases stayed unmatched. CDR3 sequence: CASSADRVYGYTF. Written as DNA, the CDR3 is TGTGCCAGCAGCGCAGACAGGGTATATGGCTACACCTTC.

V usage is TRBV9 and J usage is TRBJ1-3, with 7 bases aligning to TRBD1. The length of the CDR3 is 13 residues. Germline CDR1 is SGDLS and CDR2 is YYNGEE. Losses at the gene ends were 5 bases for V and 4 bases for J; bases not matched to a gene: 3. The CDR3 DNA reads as TGTGCCAGCAGGAGGGACAGCGGAAACACCATATATTTT. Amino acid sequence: CASRRDSGNTIYF.

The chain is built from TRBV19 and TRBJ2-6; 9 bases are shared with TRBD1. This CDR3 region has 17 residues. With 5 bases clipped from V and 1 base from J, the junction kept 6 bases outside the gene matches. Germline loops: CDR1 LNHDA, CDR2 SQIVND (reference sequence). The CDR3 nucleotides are TGTGCCAGTAGTGCCGGGACAGGGCATTCTGGGGCCAACGTCCTGACTTTC. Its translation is CASSAGTGHSGANVLTF.

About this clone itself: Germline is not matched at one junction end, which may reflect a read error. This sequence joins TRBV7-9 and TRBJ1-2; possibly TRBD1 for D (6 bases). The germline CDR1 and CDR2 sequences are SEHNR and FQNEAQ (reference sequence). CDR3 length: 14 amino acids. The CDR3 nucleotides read TGTTCCAGCAGTCCCCAAACAGGGACCTATGGCTACACCTTC. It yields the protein CSSSPQTGTYGYTF.

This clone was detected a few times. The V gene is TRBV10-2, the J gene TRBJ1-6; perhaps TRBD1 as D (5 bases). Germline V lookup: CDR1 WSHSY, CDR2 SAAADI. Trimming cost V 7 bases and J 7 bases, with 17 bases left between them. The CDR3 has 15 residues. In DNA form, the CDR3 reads TGCGCCAGCACAGTCACTGGAACAGGCAATTCACCCCTCCACTTT. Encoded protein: CASTVTGTGNSPLHF.

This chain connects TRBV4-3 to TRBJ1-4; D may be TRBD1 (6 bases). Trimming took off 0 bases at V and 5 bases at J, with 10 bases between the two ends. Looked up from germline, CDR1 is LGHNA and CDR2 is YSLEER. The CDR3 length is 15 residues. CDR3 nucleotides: TGCGCCAGCAGCCAAGATGGAGACAGGAATGAAAAACTGTTTTTT. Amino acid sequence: CASSQDGDRNEKLFF.

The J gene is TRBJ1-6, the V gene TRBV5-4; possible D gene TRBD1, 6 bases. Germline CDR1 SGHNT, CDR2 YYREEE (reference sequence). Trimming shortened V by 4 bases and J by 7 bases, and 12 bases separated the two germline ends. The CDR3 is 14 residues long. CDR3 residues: CASSLRGSNSPLHF. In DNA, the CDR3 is TGTGCCAGCAGCCTAAGGGGGTCGAATTCACCCCTCCACTTT.

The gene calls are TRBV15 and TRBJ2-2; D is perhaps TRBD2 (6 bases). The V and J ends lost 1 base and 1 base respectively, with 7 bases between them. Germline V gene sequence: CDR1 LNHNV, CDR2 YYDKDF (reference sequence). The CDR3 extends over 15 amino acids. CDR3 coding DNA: TGTGCCACCAGCAGAGGGGGGGTGAACACCGGGGAGCTGTTTTTT. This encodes CATSRGGVNTGELFF.

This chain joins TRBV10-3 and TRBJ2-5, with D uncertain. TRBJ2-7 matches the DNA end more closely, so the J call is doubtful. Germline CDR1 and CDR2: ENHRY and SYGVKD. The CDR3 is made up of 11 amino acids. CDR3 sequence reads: CAISGSYEQYF. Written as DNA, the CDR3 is TGTGCCATCAGTGGATCCTACGAGCAGTACTTC.

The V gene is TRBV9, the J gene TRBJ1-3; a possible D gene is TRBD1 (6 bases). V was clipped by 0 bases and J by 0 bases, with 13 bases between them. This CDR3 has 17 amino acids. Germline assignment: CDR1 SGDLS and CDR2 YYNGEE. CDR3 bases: TGTGCCAGCAGCGTAGAGGGGGGGGGCCACTCTGGAAACACCATATATTTT. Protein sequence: CASSVEGGGHSGNTIYF.

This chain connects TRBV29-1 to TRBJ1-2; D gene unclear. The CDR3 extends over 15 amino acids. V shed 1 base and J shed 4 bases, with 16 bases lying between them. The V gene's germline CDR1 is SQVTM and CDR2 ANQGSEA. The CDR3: CSVEVVGDGSYGYTF. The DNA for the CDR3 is TGCAGCGTTGAAGTTGTGGGCGACGGAAGCTATGGCTACACCTTC.

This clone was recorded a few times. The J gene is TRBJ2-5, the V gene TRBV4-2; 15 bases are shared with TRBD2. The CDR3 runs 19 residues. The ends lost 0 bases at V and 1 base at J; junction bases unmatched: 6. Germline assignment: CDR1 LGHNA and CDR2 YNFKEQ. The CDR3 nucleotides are TGTGCCAGCAGCCAAGATAGGGGACTAGCGGGGGGCATCCAAGAGACCCAGTACTTC. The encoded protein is CASSQDRGLAGGIQETQYF.

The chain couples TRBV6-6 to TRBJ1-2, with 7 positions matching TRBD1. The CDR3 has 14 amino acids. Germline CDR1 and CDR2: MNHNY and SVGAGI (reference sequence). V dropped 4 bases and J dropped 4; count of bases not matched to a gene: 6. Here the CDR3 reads CASSSQGLGYGYTF. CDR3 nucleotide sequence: TGTGCCAGCAGTTCACAGGGGCTGGGCTATGGCTACACCTTC.

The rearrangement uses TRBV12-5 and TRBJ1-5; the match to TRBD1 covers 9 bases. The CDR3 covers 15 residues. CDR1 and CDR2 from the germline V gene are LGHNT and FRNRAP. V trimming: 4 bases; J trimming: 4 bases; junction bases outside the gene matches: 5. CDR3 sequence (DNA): TGTGCTAGTGGTTCGGGACAGGGTGAGAATCAGCCCCAGCATTTT. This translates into CASGSGQGENQPQHF.

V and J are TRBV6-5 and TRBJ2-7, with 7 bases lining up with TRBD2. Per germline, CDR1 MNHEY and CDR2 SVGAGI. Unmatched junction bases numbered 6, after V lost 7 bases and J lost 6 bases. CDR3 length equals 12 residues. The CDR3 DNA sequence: TGTGCCAGCACCTTAACGGGAGGCGAGCAGTACTTC. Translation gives CASTLTGGEQYF.

The CDR3 spells CASSSFPGTGDEQYF. The CDR3 nucleotides read TGTGCCAGCAGTTCCTTCCCCGGGACAGGAGACGAGCAGTACTTC. This chain joins TRBV6-1 and TRBJ2-7, with 8 nucleotides matching TRBD1. Trimming cost V 5 bases and J 5 bases; bases outside gene matches: 11. The germline CDR1 and CDR2 sequences are MNHNS and SASEGT. The CDR3 runs to 15 residues.